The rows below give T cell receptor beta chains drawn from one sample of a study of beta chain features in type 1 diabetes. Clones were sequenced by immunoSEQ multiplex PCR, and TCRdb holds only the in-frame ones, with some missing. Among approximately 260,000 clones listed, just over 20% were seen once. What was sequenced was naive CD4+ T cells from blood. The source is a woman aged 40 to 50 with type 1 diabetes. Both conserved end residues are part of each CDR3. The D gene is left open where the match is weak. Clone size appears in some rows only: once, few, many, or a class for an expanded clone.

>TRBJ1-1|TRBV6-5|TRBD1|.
CASSTSGTVGAEAFF
TGTGCCAGCAGTACTTCCGGGACAGTGGGGGCTGAAGCTTTCTTT
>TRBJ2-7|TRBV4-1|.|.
CASSQEWATQYEQYF
TGCGCCAGCAGCCAAGAGTGGGCGACCCAGTACGAGCAGTACTTC
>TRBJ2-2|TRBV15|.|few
CATSRESPNGSNGTGELFF
TGTGCCACCAGCAGAGAATCTCCGAACGGGTCAAATGGGACCGGGGAGCTGTTTTTT
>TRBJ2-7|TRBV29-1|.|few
CSVGPRSSYEQYF
TGCAGCGTTGGTCCCCGGAGCTCCTACGAGCAGTACTTC
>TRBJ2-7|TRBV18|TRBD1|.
CASSPVDRVGQYF
TGTGCCAGCTCACCAGTAGACAGGGTTGGGCAGTACTTC
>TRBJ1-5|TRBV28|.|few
CASSPNQPQHF
TGTGCCAGCAGTCCGAATCAGCCCCAGCATTTT
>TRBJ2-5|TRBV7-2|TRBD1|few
CASSLGDRKETQYF
TGTGCCAGCAGCTTGGGGGACAGAAAAGAGACCCAGTACTTC
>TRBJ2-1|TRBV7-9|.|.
CASSLVYAGIYNEQFF
TGTGCCAGCAGCTTAGTTTATGCGGGGATTTACAATGAGCAGTTCTTC
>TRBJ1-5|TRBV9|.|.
CASSLRGLGGNQPQHF
TGTGCCAGCAGCCTCAGAGGTCTCGGGGGCAATCAGCCCCAGCATTTT
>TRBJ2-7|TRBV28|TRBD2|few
CASSSGGGISYEQYF
TGTGCCAGCAGTTCCGGGGGGGGAATTTCGTACGAGCAGTACTTC
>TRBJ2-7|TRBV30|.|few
CARGQGTYEQYF
TGTGCCCGGGGCCAGGGGACCTACGAGCAGTACTTC
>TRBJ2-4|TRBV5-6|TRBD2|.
CASSGAGGIQYF
TGTGCCAGCAGTGGGGCGGGGGGCATTCAGTACTTC
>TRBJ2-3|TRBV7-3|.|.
CASSSPAGHDTDTQYF
TGTGCCAGCAGCTCCCCAGCGGGACACGACACAGATACGCAGTATTTT
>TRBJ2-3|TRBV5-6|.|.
CASGGFTDTQYF
TGTGCCAGCGGGGGGTTTACAGATACGCAGTATTTT
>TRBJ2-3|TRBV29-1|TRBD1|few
CSVVIGTGGESDTQYF
TGCAGCGTTGTTATTGGGACAGGGGGCGAGTCGGATACGCAGTATTTT
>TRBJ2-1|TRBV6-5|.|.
CASSLGVGDYNEQFF
TGTGCCAGCAGTCTAGGGGTAGGGGACTACAATGAGCAGTTCTTC
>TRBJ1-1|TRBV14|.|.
CASSQDRDTEAFF
TGTGCCAGCAGCCAAGATCGGGACACTGAAGCTTTCTTT
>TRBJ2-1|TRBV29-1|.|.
CSVLRGPSYNEQFF
TGCAGCGTTCTGCGGGGGCCCTCCTACAATGAGCAGTTCTTC
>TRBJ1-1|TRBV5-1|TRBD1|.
CASSHGTGGTEAFF
TGCGCCAGCAGCCACGGGACAGGGGGCACTGAAGCTTTCTTT